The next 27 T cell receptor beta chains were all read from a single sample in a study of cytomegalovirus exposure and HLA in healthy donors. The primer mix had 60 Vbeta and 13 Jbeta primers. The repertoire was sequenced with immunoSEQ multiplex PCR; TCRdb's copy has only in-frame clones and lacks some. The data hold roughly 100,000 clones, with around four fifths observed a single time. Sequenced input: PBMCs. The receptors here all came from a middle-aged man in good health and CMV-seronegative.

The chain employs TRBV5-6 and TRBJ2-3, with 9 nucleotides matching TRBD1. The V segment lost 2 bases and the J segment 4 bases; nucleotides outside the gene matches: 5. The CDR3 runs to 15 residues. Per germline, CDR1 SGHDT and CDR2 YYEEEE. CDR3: CASSFWGQGPDTQYF. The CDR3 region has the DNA TGTGCCAGCAGCTTTTGGGGACAGGGCCCAGATACGCAGTATTTT.

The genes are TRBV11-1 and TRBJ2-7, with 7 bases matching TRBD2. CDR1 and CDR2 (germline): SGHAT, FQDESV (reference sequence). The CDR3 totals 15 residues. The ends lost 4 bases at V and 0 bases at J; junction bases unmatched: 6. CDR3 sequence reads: CASSSPGLHSYEQYF. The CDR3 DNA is TGTGCCAGCAGCTCTCCGGGACTACACTCCTACGAGCAGTACTTC.

As DNA, the CDR3 is TGTGCCAGCAGTCGACAGGGAACATGGGATGAGCAGTTCTTC. Translated, it gives CASSRQGTWDEQFF. The J gene is TRBJ2-1, the V gene TRBV7-9; TRBD1 agrees at 7 bases. The CDR3 contains 14 residues. Germline V gene lookup returns CDR1 SEHNR and CDR2 FQNEAQ (reference sequence). With 6 bases clipped from V and 8 bases from J, the junction kept 10 bases outside the gene matches.

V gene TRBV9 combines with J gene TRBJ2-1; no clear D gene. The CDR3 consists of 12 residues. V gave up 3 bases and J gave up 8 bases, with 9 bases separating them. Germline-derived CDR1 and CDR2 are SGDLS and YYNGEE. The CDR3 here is CASSGRQDEQFF. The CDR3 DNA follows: TGTGCCAGCAGCGGACGCCAGGATGAGCAGTTCTTC.

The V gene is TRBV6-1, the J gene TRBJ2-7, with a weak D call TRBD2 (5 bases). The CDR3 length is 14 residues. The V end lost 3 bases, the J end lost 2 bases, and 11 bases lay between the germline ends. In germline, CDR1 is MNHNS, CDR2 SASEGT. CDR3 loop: CASSDWSGTYEQYF. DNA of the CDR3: TGTGCCAGCAGTGACTGGAGCGGTACCTACGAGCAGTACTTC.

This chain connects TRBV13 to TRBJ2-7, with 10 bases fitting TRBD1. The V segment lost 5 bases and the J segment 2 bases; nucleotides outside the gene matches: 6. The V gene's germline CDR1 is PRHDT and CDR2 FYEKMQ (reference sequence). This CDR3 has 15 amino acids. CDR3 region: CASSPGTGVAYEQYF. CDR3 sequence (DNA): TGTGCCAGCAGCCCAGGGACAGGGGTAGCCTACGAGCAGTACTTC.

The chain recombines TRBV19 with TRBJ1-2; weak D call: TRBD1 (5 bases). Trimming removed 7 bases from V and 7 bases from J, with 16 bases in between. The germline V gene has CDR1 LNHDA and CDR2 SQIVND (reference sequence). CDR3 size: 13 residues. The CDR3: CASTGVIGGGYTF. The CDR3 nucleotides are TGTGCCAGTACGGGGGTGATTGGTGGTGGCTACACCTTC.

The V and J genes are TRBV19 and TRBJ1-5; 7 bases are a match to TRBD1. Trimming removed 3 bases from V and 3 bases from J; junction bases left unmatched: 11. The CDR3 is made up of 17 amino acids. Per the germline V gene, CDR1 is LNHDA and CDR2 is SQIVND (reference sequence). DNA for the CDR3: TGTGCCAGTAGTATCGGACAGGACCCCGCTGTCAATCAGCCCCAGCATTTT. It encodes CASSIGQDPAVNQPQHF.

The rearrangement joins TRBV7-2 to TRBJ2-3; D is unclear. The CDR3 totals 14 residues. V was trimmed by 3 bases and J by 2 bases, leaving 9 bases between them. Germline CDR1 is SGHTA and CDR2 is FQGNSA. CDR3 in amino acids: CASSFGGFTDTQYF. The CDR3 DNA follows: TGTGCCAGCAGCTTTGGCGGCTTCACAGATACGCAGTATTTT.

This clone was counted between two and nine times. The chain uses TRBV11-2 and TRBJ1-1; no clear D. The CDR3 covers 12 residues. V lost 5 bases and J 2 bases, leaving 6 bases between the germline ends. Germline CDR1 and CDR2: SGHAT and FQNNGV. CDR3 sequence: CASSRHNTEAFF. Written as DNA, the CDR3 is TGTGCCAGCAGCAGACATAACACTGAAGCTTTCTTT.

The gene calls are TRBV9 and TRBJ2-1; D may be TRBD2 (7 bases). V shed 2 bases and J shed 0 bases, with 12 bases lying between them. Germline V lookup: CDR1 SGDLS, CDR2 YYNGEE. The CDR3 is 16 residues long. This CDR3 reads CASSVGGASSYNEQFF. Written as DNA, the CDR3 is TGTGCCAGCAGCGTTGGGGGGGCTAGCTCCTACAATGAGCAGTTCTTC. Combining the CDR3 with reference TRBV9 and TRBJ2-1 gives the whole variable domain DSGVTQTPKHLITATGQRVTLRCSPRSGDLSVYWYQQSLDQGLQFLIQYYNGEERAKGNILERFSAQQFPDLHSELNLSSLELGDSALYFCASSVGGASSYNEQFFGPGTRLTVL.

The CDR3 DNA sequence: TGTGCCAGCATCTTCGGCGGGGGCCCTTACAATGAGCAGTTCTTC. Translating gives CASIFGGGPYNEQFF. V gene TRBV5-6 combines with J gene TRBJ2-1; the D gene is possibly TRBD2 (7 bases). This CDR3 has 15 amino acids. CDR1 SGHDT and CDR2 YYEEEE come from the germline V gene. Trimming left V 6 bases short and J 4 bases short, with 17 bases between.

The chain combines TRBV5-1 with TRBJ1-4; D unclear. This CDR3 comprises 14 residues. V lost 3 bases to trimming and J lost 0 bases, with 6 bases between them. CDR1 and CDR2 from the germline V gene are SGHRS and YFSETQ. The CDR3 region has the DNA TGCGCCAGCAGCTCACACGCAACTAATGAAAAACTGTTTTTT. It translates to CASSSHATNEKLFF.

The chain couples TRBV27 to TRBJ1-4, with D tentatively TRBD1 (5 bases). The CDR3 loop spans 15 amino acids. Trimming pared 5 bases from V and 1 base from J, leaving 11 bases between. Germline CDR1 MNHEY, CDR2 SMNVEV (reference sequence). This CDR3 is CASSLRDRTNEKLFF. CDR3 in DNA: TGTGCCAGCAGTCTCCGTGACAGAACTAATGAAAAACTGTTTTTT.

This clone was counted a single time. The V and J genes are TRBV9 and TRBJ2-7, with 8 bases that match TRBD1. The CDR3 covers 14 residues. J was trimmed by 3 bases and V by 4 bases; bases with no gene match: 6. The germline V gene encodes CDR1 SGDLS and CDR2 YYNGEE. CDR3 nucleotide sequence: TGTGCCAGCAGCTTCCGGGACAGGAACTACGAGCAGTACTTC. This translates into CASSFRDRNYEQYF.

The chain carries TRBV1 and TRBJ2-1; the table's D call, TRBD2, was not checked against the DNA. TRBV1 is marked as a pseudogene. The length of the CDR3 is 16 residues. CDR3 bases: TGCACCAGCAGCCAGCGCGGACTAGCGGCCGGTTATGAGCAGTTCTTC. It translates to CTSSQRGLAAGYEQFF.

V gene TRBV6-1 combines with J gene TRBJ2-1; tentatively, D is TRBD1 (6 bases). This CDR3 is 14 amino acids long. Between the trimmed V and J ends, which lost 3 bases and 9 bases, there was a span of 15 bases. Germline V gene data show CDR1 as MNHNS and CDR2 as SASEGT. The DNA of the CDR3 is TGTGCCAGCAGTGAGGCTTCTCGAGGGGGTGAGCAGTTCTTC. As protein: CASSEASRGGEQFF.

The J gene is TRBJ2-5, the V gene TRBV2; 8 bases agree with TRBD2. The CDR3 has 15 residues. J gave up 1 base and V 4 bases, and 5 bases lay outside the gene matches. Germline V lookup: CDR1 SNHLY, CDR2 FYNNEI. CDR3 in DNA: TGTGCCAGCAGTGGGGGCGGGGGGCTCCAAGAGACCCAGTACTTC. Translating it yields CASSGGGGLQETQYF.

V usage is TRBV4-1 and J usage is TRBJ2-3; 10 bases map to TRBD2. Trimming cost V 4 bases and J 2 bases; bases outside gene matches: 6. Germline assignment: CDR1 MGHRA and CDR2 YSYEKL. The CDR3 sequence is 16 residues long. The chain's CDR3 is CASSPLTSGYTDTQYF. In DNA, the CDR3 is TGCGCCAGCAGCCCTTTGACTAGCGGGTACACAGATACGCAGTATTTT.

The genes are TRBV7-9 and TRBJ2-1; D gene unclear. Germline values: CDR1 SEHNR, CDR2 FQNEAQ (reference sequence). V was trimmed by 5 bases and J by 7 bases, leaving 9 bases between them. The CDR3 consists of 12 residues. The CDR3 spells CASSPDWNEQFF. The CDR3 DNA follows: TGTGCCAGCAGCCCCGACTGGAATGAGCAGTTCTTC.

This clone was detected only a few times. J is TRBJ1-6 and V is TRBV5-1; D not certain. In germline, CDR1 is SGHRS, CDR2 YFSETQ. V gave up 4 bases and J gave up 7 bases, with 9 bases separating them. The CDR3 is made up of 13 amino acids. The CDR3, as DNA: TGCGCCAGCAGCGTAGCGCCGAATTCACCCCTCCACTTT. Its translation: CASSVAPNSPLHF. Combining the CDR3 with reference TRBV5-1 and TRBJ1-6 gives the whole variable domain KAGVTQTPRYLIKTRGQQVTLSCSPISGHRSVSWYQQTPGQGLQFLFEYFSETQRNKGNFPGRFSGRQFSNSRSEMNVSTLELGDSALYLCASSVAPNSPLHFGNGTRLTVT.

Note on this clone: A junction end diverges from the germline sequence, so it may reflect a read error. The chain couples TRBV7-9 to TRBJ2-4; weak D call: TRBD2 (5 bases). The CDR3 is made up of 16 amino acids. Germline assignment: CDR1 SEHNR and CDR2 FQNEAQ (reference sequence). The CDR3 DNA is TGTTCCAGCAGCTTAGCTTACCGGGGAACCAAAAACATTCAGTACTTC. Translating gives CSSSLAYRGTKNIQYF.

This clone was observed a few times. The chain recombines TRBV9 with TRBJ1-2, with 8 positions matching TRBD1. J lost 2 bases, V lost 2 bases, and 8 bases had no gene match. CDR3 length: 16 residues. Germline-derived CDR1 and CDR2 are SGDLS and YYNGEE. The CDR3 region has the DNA TGTGCCAGCAGCGTGGACAGGGAGGGTGGAAACTATGGCTACACCTTC. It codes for CASSVDREGGNYGYTF.

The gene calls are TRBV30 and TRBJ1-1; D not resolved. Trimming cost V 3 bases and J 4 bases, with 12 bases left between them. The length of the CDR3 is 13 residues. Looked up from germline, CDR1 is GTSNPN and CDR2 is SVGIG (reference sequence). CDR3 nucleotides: TGTGCCTGGAGCCTAAGGAGAGGCACTGAAGCTTTCTTT. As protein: CAWSLRRGTEAFF.

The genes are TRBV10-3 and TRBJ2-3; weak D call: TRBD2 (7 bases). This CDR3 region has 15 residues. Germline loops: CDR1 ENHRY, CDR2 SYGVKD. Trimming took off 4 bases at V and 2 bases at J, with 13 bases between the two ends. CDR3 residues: CAISVFGGATDTQYF. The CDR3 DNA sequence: TGTGCCATCAGTGTATTTGGGGGGGCCACAGATACGCAGTATTTT.

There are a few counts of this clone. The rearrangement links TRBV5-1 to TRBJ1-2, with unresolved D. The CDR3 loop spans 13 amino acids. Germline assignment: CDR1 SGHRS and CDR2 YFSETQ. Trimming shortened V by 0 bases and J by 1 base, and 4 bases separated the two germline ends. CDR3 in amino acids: CASSLAVNYGYTF. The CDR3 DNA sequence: TGCGCCAGCAGCTTGGCAGTTAACTATGGCTACACCTTC. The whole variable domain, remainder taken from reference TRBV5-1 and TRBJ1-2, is KAGVTQTPRYLIKTRGQQVTLSCSPISGHRSVSWYQQTPGQGLQFLFEYFSETQRNKGNFPGRFSGRQFSNSRSEMNVSTLELGDSALYLCASSLAVNYGYTFGSGTRLTVV.

The CDR3 nucleotides are TGTGCCAGCAGCTTAAGGGGGACAGGGTACGAGCAGTACTTC. Encoded protein: CASSLRGTGYEQYF. The rearrangement uses TRBV13 and TRBJ2-7; TRBD1 matches 9 bases. The CDR3 contains 14 residues. V shed 2 bases and J 4 bases; nucleotides not matched to a gene: 3. Germline CDR1 reads PRHDT; CDR2 reads FYEKMQ (reference sequence).